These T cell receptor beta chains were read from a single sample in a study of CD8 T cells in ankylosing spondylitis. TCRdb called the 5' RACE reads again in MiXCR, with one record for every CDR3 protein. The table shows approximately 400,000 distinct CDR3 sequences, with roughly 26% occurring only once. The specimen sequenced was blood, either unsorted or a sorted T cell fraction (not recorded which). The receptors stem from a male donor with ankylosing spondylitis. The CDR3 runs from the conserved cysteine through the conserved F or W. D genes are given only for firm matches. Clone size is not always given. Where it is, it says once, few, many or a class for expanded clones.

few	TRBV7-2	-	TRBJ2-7	CASRFDQGREEQYF	TGTGCCAGCCGATTTGACCAGGGGCGGGAAGAGCAGTACTTC
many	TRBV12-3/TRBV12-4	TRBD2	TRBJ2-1	CASSLTSGSSYNEQFF	TGTGCCAGCAGTTTGACTAGCGGGAGCTCCTACAATGAGCAGTTCTTC
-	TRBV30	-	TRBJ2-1	CAWSSAILNEQFF	TGTGCCTGGAGTTCGGCCATTCTAAATGAGCAGTTCTTC
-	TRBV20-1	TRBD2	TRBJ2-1	CSARPTWTSGGYNEQFF	TGCAGTGCTAGACCCACATGGACTAGCGGGGGATACAATGAGCAGTTCTTC
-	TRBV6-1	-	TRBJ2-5	CASSAPGTPETQYF	TGTGCCAGCAGTGCGCCCGGGACCCCAGAGACCCAGTACTTC
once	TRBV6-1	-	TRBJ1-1	CASREGVAFF	TGTGCCAGCAGAGAGGGGGTGGCTTTCTTT
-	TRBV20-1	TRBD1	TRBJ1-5	CSARQQGAAQPQHF	TGCAGTGCTAGACAACAGGGGGCGGCTCAGCCCCAGCATTTT
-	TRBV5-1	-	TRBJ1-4	CASSLETSSGDNEKLFF	TGCGCCAGCAGCCTCGAGACTTCCAGCGGTGATAATGAAAAACTGTTTTTT
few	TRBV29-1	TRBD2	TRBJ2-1	CSVSMTSAEQFF	TGCAGCGTGTCAATGACTAGCGCCGAGCAGTTCTTC
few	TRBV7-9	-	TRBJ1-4	CASSFGAGANEKLFF	TGTGCCAGCAGCTTCGGGGCTGGGGCTAATGAAAAACTGTTTTTT
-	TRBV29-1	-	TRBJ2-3	CSVELGGADTQYF	TGCAGCGTTGAATTGGGGGGAGCAGATACGCAGTATTTT
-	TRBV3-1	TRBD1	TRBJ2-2	CASSHADRGHGGELFF	TGTGCCAGCAGCCATGCGGACAGGGGGCACGGCGGGGAGCTGTTTTTT
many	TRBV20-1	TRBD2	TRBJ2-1	CSAFSSTSGRRNEQFF	TGCAGTGCGTTCTCTTCTACTAGCGGGAGACGCAATGAGCAGTTCTTC
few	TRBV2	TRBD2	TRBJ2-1	CATREEGNEQFF	TGTGCCACACGGGAGGAGGGGAATGAGCAGTTCTTC
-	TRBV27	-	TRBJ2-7	CAMSPGEPPCEQYF	TGTGCCATGAGCCCGGGGGAGCCACCATGCGAGCAGTACTTC
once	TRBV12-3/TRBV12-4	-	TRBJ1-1	CASSLGHGVITEAFF	TGTGCCAGCAGTTTAGGGCACGGGGTCATCACTGAAGCTTTCTTT
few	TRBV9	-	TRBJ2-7	CASSAPGGMSREQYF	TGTGCCAGCAGCGCCCCGGGTGGGATGTCGCGCGAGCAGTACTTC
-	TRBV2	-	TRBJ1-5	CASSESSLGQPQHF	TGTGCCAGCAGTGAAAGCAGCCTAGGTCAGCCCCAGCATTTT
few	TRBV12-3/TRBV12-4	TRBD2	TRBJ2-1	CASSFLGTSGRSDEQFF	TGTGCCAGCAGTTTTTTGGGCACTAGCGGGAGGAGCGATGAGCAGTTCTTC
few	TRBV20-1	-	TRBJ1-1	CSAPGPRGAEAFF	TGCAGTGCTCCCGGGCCCCGAGGAGCTGAAGCTTTCTTT
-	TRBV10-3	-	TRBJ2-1	CAISESTALQRDEQFF	TGTGCCATCAGTGAGTCGACCGCCCTCCAAAGGGATGAGCAGTTCTTC
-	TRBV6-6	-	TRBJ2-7	CASSYEGREQYF	TGTGCCAGCAGTTATGAGGGTCGTGAGCAGTACTTC
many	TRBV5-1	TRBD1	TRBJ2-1	CASSPGQGSYNEQFF	TGTGCCAGCAGTCCTGGACAGGGATCCTACAATGAGCAGTTCTTC
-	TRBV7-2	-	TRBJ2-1	CASSHSANEQFF	TGTGCCAGCAGCCACTCTGCGAATGAGCAGTTCTTC
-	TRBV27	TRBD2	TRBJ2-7	CASSFGSGRSPYEQYF	TGTGCCAGCAGTTTTGGTAGCGGGAGGTCCCCCTACGAGCAGTACTTC
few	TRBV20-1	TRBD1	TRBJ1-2	CSARDGTGQTYGYTF	TGCAGTGCTAGAGATGGGACAGGGCAAACCTATGGCTACACCTTC
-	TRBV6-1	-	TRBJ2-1	CASSELRRGNEQFF	TGTGCCAGCAGCGAATTGCGGAGGGGGAATGAGCAGTTCTTC
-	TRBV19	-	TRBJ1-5	CASSIRGSNQPQHF	TGTGCCAGTAGTATCCGGGGTAGCAATCAGCCCCAGCATTTT
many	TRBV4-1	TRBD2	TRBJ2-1	CASSNPGLAGVEFF	TGCGCCAGCAGCAATCCGGGACTAGCGGGAGTAGAGTTCTTC
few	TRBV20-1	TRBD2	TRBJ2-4	CSAMGLPAAKNIQYF	TGCAGTGCTATGGGACTACCGGCGGCCAAAAACATTCAGTACTTC
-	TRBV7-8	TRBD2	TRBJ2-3	CASSYRLAGDGDTQYF	TGTGCCAGCAGCTACCGACTAGCGGGAGATGGAGATACGCAGTATTTT
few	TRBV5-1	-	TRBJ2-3	CASSKGGTDTQYF	TGCGCCAGCTCCAAGGGGGGGACAGATACGCAGTATTTT
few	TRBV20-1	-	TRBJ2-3	CSAFAPGAGDMDTQYF	TGCAGTGCGTTCGCACCCGGGGCAGGGGATATGGATACGCAGTATTTT
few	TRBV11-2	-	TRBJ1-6	CASSPQGGIYNSPLHF	TGTGCCAGCAGCCCACAGGGAGGAATTTATAATTCACCCCTCCACTTT
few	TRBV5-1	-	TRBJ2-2	CASSLSPTAANTGELFF	TGCGCCAGCAGCTTGTCTCCGACCGCGGCGAACACCGGGGAGCTGTTTTTT
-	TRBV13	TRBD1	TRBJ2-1	CASSKLGTGEKNEQFF	TGTGCCAGCAGCAAACTTGGGACAGGGGAGAAGAATGAGCAGTTCTTC
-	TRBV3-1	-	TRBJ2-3	CASTSRTDTQYF	TGTGCCAGCACGAGTCGTACAGATACGCAGTATTTT